The 22 T cell receptor beta chains below come from one sample, sequenced in a study of cytomegalovirus exposure and HLA in healthy donors. The method was immunoSEQ multiplex PCR; TCRdb's version includes in-frame clones alone and lacks a portion of them. Here the sample spans about 220,000 clones, about 90% being singletons. Sequenced sample: PBMCs. These receptors all come from a woman between 18 and 29 years old in good health and CMV-seronegative.

The sample holds a few counts of this clone. The chain links TRBV2 to TRBJ1-2, with D unresolved. The V gene's germline CDR1 is SNHLY and CDR2 FYNNEI. Between the trimmed V and J ends, which lost 6 bases and 0 bases, there was a span of 8 bases. The CDR3 covers 13 residues. In DNA, the CDR3 is TGTGCCAGCAGACTCACAGCTAACTATGGCTACACCTTC. This sequence encodes CASRLTANYGYTF.

The chain joins TRBV6-5 to TRBJ1-5, with 9 bases fitting TRBD1. J gave up 8 bases and V 0 bases, and 8 bases lay outside the gene matches. Germline CDR1 is MNHEY and CDR2 is SVGAGI. This CDR3 contains 16 residues. This CDR3 reads CASSYSTTGGTEPQHF. Here the CDR3 DNA reads TGTGCCAGCAGTTACTCGACAACAGGGGGCACAGAGCCCCAGCATTTT.

The chain combines TRBV9 with TRBJ2-7, with D possibly TRBD2 on 6 matching bases. The CDR3 covers 13 residues. The germline V gene encodes CDR1 SGDLS and CDR2 YYNGEE. Between the trimmed V and J ends, which lost 3 bases and 6 bases, there was a span of 13 bases. The CDR3 DNA is TGTGCCAGCAGCGGTGCGGGAAGGGTCGAGCAGTACTTC. The encoded protein is CASSGAGRVEQYF.

V is TRBV13 and J is TRBJ2-1, with 8 bases that match TRBD2. The CDR3 length is 17 residues. Looked up from germline, CDR1 is PRHDT and CDR2 is FYEKMQ (reference sequence). After removal of 1 base from V and 1 base from J, the junction contained 6 bases not matched to a gene. CDR3 DNA sequence: TGTGCCAGCAGCTTAGTACCCCGGGGGGGGTCCTACAATGAGCAGTTCTTC. As protein: CASSLVPRGGSYNEQFF.

The gene calls are TRBV6-1 and TRBJ1-5; D might be TRBD1 (5 bases). The germline V gene has CDR1 MNHNS and CDR2 SASEGT. The V end was cut by 11 bases, the J end by 6 bases, with 20 bases between. This CDR3 has 14 amino acids. CDR3 residues: CAPRRAQGTQPQHF. The CDR3 nucleotides are TGTGCCCCCAGGAGGGCCCAGGGAACTCAGCCCCAGCATTTT.

This chain uses TRBV30 with TRBJ1-5; 7 bases map to TRBD1. The CDR3 runs to 14 residues. Germline CDR1 GTSNPN, CDR2 SVGIG (reference sequence). Trimming took 3 bases from V and 4 from J; bases not matched to a gene: 6. CDR3 coding DNA: TGTGCCTGGAGATCCGGGACAGAAAATCAGCCCCAGCATTTT. Translation: CAWRSGTENQPQHF.

This chain connects TRBV6-5 to TRBJ2-7, with 9 bases aligning to TRBD1. V trimming: 4 bases; J trimming: 3 bases; junction bases outside the gene matches: 10. The CDR3 totals 16 residues. CDR1 and CDR2 (germline): MNHEY, SVGAGI. CDR3: CASSSNRDRESYEQYF. The CDR3 DNA sequence: TGTGCCAGCAGTTCGAACCGGGACAGGGAGAGCTACGAGCAGTACTTC.

This clone was seen once. This rearrangement joins TRBV6-1 to TRBJ2-3, with 9 bases fitting TRBD2. There are 14 residues in the CDR3. CDR1 and CDR2 from the germline V gene are MNHNS and SASEGT. The J segment lost 3 bases and the V segment lost 6 bases, leaving 4 bases of the junction unmatched. CDR3 sequence (DNA): TGTGCCAGCAGCGGACTAGCGTCAACAGATACGCAGTATTTT. Its protein product is CASSGLASTDTQYF.

Only one count was recorded for this clone. The chain employs TRBV2 and TRBJ2-5, with 9 positions matching TRBD2. CDR3 length: 13 amino acids. The V gene end was trimmed by 10 bases and the J gene end by 7 bases; junction bases not matched to a gene: 10. CDR1 and CDR2 (germline): SNHLY, FYNNEI. CDR3 residues: CATLAGELVTQYF. The DNA of the CDR3 is TGTGCCACCTTAGCGGGAGAGTTGGTGACCCAGTACTTC.

The rearrangement joins TRBV13 to TRBJ1-1, with D possibly matching TRBD1 (5 bases). CDR3 length equals 14 residues. V lost 3 bases to trimming and J lost 0 bases, with 8 bases between them. CDR1 is PRHDT, CDR2 FYEKMQ, per germline (reference sequence). In nucleotides, the CDR3 is TGTGCCAGCAGCTTCGGGACTATGAACACTGAAGCTTTCTTT. Its protein product is CASSFGTMNTEAFF.

This clone showed up just once. The rearrangement links TRBV6-6 to TRBJ2-5; 7 nucleotides align to TRBD2. The CDR3 loop spans 16 amino acids. Germline V lookup: CDR1 MNHNY, CDR2 SVGAGI (reference sequence). Trimming took 2 bases from V and 5 from J; bases not matched to a gene: 11. The CDR3 loop reads CASSYPRLAPRETQYF. CDR3 DNA sequence: TGTGCCAGCAGTTACCCTCGACTAGCCCCGAGGGAGACCCAGTACTTC.

This clone was seen a few times. V and J are TRBV4-1 and TRBJ1-2; 7 positions match TRBD1. Unmatched junction bases numbered 2, after V lost 1 base and J lost 3 bases. The CDR3 has 14 residues. Germline V CDR1 and CDR2: MGHRA, YSYEKL. The CDR3 nucleotides are TGCGCCAGCAGCCAAGCAGGGACAGACTATGGCTACACCTTC. Residues: CASSQAGTDYGYTF.

The J gene is TRBJ1-2, the V gene TRBV5-4; D not resolved. Germline V gene sequence: CDR1 SGHNT, CDR2 YYREEE (reference sequence). The CDR3 contains 14 residues. V was trimmed by 0 bases and J by 4 bases, leaving 10 bases between them. The CDR3 reads CASSLEAVAYGYTF. The CDR3 DNA is TGTGCCAGCAGCTTGGAGGCGGTGGCCTATGGCTACACCTTC.

The count of this clone is one. The chain has TRBV5-6 and TRBJ2-4, with D possibly being TRBD1 (6 bases). Germline lookup yields CDR1 SGHDT and CDR2 YYEEEE. The CDR3 is 11 amino acids. With 2 bases removed from V and 11 bases from J, the gap between germline ends came to 8 bases. CDR3 loop: CASSFGQFQYF. The CDR3 bases are TGTGCCAGCAGCTTTGGACAGTTTCAGTACTTC.

The gene calls are TRBV6-5 and TRBJ2-3, with D perhaps TRBD1 (6 bases). Trimming removed 9 bases at V and 0 bases at J, with 16 bases between. The CDR3 contains 15 residues. CDR1 and CDR2 (germline): MNHEY, SVGAGI. CDR3 sequence (DNA): TGTGCCAGTAATTTGGGACATCAGAGCACAGATACGCAGTATTTT. Translating it yields CASNLGHQSTDTQYF.

The J gene is TRBJ2-4, the V gene TRBV5-6, with TRBD2 identical over 14 bases. Trimming took 3 bases from V and 7 from J; bases not matched to a gene: 3. The CDR3 extends over 15 amino acids. CDR1 is SGHDT, CDR2 YYEEEE, per germline. CDR3 in amino acids: CASSSRTSGRNIQYF. The CDR3 DNA is TGTGCCAGCAGCTCCAGGACTAGCGGGAGGAACATTCAGTACTTC.

This clone was detected ten times or more. The chain has TRBV7-3 and TRBJ2-3; 10 bases line up with TRBD1. This CDR3 spans 14 amino acids. V lost 2 bases to trimming and J lost 4 bases; unmatched junction nucleotides: 0. CDR1 is SGHTA, CDR2 FQGTGA, per germline. The CDR3 spells CASSLGQGADTQYF. CDR3 coding DNA: TGTGCCAGCAGCTTAGGACAGGGGGCAGATACGCAGTATTTT.

The rearrangement links TRBV9 to TRBJ2-5; 7 bases agree with TRBD2. V trimming: 0 bases; J trimming: 6 bases; junction bases outside the gene matches: 8. Germline V gene data show CDR1 as SGDLS and CDR2 as YYNGEE. This CDR3 is 15 amino acids long. CDR3: CASSVGGGLGKTQYF. The DNA of the CDR3 is TGTGCCAGCAGCGTAGGGGGGGGACTTGGAAAGACCCAGTACTTC.

This rearrangement joins TRBV5-8 to TRBJ1-1; D possibly corresponds to TRBD1 (5 bases). The V end was cut by 4 bases, the J end by 3 bases, with 19 bases between. Germline V lookup: CDR1 SGHTS, CDR2 YDEGEE. This CDR3 is built from 16 residues. The CDR3 sequence: CASSPALGFRDTEAFF. In nucleotides, the CDR3 is TGTGCCAGCAGCCCAGCCTTAGGATTCAGGGACACTGAAGCTTTCTTT.

The chain couples TRBV2 to TRBJ1-2; D is unresolved. The CDR3 has 13 amino acids. V was shortened by 4 bases and J by 8 bases, with 14 bases between the two germline ends. Germline V gene data show CDR1 as SNHLY and CDR2 as FYNNEI. In DNA, the CDR3 is TGTGCCAGCAGTGCGACGGGAGGTTGGGGCTACACCTTC. The encoded protein is CASSATGGWGYTF.

V usage is TRBV6-5 and J usage is TRBJ1-1; D is uncertain. The CDR3 consists of 11 residues. With 7 bases removed from V and 11 bases from J, the gap between germline ends came to 14 bases. Germline assignment: CDR1 MNHEY and CDR2 SVGAGI. Here the CDR3 reads CASTSRGRAFF. DNA of the CDR3: TGTGCCAGCACATCGCGCGGTAGGGCTTTCTTT.

The rearrangement joins TRBV7-2 to TRBJ1-2, with TRBD1 matching over 7 bases. Trimming took 6 bases from V and 5 from J; bases not matched to a gene: 3. Germline assignment: CDR1 SGHTA and CDR2 FQGNSA. The CDR3 loop spans 12 amino acids. For the CDR3, the DNA is TGTGCCAGCAGGAGACAGGGATATGGCTACACCTTC. This translates into CASRRQGYGYTF.